This TCR beta chain was captured in a study of blood T cell repertoires in COVID-19. Sequencing used immunoSEQ multiplex PCR; TCRdb keeps in-frame clones, though not all of them. This sample has about 160,000 clones, with roughly 90% found just once. This CDR3 region has 14 residues. Germline loops: CDR1 SGHDN, CDR2 FVKESK. V dropped 3 bases and J dropped 2; count of bases not matched to a gene: 2. V is TRBV14 and J is TRBJ1-2; 8 bases agree with TRBD1. The specimen sequenced was peripheral blood. The sequence derives from a man in his 60s with acute or convalescent COVID-19. This chain's CDR3 is CASSQYRGNYGYTF. In DNA form, the CDR3 reads TGTGCCAGCAGCCAGTACAGGGGGAACTATGGCTACACCTTC.